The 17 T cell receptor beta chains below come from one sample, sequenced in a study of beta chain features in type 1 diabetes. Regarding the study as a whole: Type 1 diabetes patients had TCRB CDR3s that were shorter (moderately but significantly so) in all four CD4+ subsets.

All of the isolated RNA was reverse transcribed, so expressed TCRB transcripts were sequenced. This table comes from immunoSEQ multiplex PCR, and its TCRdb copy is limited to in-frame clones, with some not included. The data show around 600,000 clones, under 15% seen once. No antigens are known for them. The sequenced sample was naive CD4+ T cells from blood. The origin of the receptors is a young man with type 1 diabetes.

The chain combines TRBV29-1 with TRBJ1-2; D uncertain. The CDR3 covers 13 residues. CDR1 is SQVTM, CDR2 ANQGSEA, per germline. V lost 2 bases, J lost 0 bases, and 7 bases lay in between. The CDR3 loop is CSVERISNYGYTF. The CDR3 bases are TGCAGCGTTGAACGGATATCTAACTATGGCTACACCTTC.

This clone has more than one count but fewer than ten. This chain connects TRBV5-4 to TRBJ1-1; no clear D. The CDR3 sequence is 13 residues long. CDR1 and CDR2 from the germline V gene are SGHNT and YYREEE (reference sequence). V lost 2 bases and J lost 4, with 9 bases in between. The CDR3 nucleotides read TGTGCCAGCAGCTTCACTCCCAGCACTGAAGCTTTCTTT. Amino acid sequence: CASSFTPSTEAFF.

The CDR3 nucleotides are TGTGCCAGCAGTCACAGGACAGGGAGGGATGAAAAACTGTTTTTT. Its protein product is CASSHRTGRDEKLFF. V usage is TRBV6-5 and J usage is TRBJ1-4; 8 bases agree with TRBD1. With 5 bases clipped from V and 6 bases from J, the junction kept 8 bases outside the gene matches. Per the germline V gene, CDR1 is MNHEY and CDR2 is SVGAGI. This CDR3 is 15 amino acids long.

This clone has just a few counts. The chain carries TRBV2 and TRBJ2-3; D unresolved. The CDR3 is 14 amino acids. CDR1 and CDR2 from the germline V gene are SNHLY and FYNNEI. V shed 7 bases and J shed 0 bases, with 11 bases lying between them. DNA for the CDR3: TGTGCCAGCAATCCTCAGGCCAGCACAGATACGCAGTATTTT. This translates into CASNPQASTDTQYF. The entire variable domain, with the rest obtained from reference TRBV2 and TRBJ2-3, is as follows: EPEVTQTPSHQVTQMGQEVILRCVPISNHLYFYWYRQILGQKVEFLVSFYNNEISEKSEIFDDQFSVERPDGSNFTLKIRSTKLEDSAMYFCASNPQASTDTQYFGPGTRLTVL.

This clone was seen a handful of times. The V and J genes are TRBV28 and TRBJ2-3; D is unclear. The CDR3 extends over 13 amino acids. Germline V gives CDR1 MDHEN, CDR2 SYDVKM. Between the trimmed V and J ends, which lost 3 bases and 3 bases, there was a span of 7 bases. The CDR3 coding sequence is TGTGCCAGCAGTTTCTCCGGAACAGATACGCAGTATTTT. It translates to CASSFSGTDTQYF.

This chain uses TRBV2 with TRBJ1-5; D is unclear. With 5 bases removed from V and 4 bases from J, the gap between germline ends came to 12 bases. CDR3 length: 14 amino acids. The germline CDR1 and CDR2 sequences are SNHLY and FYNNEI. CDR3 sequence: CASSPIGWNQPQHF. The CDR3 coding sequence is TGTGCCAGCAGTCCGATCGGTTGGAATCAGCCCCAGCATTTT.

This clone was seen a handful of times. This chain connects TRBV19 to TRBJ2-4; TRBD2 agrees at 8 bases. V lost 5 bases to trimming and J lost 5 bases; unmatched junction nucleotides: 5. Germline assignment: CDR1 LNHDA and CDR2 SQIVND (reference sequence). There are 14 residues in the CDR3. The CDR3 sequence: CASSLGLGENIQYF. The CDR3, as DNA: TGTGCCAGTAGTCTGGGACTAGGCGAAAACATTCAGTACTTC.

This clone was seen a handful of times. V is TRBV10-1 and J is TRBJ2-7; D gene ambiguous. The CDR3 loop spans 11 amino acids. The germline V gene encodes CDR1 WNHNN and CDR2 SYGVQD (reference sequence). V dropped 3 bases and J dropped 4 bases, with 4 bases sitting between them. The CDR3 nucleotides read TGCGCCAGCAGTGAAGGGTACGAGCAGTACTTC. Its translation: CASSEGYEQYF.

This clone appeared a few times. The CDR3 DNA is TGTGCCAGCAGCTTAACTACCAGCTCCTACGAGCAGTACTTC. It is translated as CASSLTTSSYEQYF. The V and J genes are TRBV7-8 and TRBJ2-7, with D unresolved. The CDR3 is made up of 14 amino acids. Germline V lookup: CDR1 SGHVS, CDR2 FQNEAQ. V dropped 2 bases and J dropped 0 bases, with 8 bases sitting between them.

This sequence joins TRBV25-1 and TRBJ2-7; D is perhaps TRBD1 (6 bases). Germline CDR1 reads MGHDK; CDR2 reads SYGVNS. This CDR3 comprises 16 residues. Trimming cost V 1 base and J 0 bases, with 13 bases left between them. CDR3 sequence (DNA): TGTGCCAGCAGTGAATCGGGGACAATGAGCTCCTACGAGCAGTACTTC. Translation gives CASSESGTMSSYEQYF.

The CDR3: CASSPTGTGGTYEQYF. CDR3 DNA sequence: TGTGCCAGCAGTCCAACCGGGACAGGGGGTACCTACGAGCAGTACTTC. The rearrangement joins TRBV28 to TRBJ2-7; TRBD1 agrees at 11 bases. The CDR3 covers 16 residues. The V segment lost 5 bases and the J segment 2 bases; nucleotides outside the gene matches: 8. Germline CDR1 and CDR2: MDHEN and SYDVKM.

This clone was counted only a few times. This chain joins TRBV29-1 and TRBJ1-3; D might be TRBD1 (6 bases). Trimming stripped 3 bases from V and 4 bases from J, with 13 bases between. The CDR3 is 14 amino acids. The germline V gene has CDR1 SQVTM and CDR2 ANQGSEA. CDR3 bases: TGCAGCGTTGATCCCGGGACACAAGGAAACACCATATATTTT. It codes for CSVDPGTQGNTIYF.

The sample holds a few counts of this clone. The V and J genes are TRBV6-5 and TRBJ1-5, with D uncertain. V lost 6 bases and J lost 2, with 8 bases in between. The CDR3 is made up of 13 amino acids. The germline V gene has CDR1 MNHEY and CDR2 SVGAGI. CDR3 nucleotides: TGTGCCAGCAGCATTGGGGGCAATCAGCCCCAGCATTTT. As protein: CASSIGGNQPQHF.

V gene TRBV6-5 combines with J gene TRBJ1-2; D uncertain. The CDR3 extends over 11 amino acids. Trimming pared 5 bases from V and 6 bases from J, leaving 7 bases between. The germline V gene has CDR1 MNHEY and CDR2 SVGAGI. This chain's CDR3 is CASSTRDGYTF. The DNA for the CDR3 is TGTGCCAGCAGTACTAGGGATGGCTACACCTTC.

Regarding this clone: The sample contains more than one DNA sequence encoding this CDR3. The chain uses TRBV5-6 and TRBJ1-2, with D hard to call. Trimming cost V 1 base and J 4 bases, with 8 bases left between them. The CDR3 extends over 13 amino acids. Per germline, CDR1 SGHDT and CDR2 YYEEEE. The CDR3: CASSLRASYGYTF. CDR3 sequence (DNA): TGTGCCAGCAGCTTGAGAGCTTCCTATGGCTACACCTTC.

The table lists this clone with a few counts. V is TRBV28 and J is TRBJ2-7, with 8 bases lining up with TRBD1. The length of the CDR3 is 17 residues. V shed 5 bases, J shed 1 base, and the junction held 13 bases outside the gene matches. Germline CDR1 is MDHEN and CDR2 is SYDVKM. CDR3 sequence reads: CASSPKPRDRRSYEQYF. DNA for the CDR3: TGTGCCAGCAGTCCGAAACCCCGGGACAGGCGATCCTACGAGCAGTACTTC.

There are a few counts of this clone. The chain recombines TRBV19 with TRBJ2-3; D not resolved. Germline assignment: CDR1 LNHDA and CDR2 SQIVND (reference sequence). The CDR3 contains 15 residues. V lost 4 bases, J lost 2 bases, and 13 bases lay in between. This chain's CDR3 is CASSKRPAITDTQYF. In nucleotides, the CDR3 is TGTGCCAGTAGTAAGCGTCCCGCAATCACAGATACGCAGTATTTT.